The following is a T cell receptor (beta chain) sequence with its context. What it recognizes is unknown. This record comes from a study of cytomegalovirus exposure and HLA in healthy donors. On the study more broadly: A prior analysis found roughly 110 million unique TCR beta sequences from some 190 million T cells. Study results and limitations: The study listed approximately 160 cytomegalovirus-associated TCR beta chains. It was assumed in the presence/absence analyses that sequencing depth was roughly uniform across donors. Judged likely to be a sequencing artifact was a cluster of highly shared sequence variants.

PCR amplification relied on 60 Vbeta primers (plus 13 Jbeta primers). Data came from immunoSEQ multiplex PCR; TCRdb stores just in-frame clones and leaves some out. The table records roughly 110,000 clones, more than 65% of them present only once. CDR3 length equals 12 residues. Trimming removed 8 bases from V and 6 bases from J; junction bases left unmatched: 1. Germline V gene lookup returns CDR1 MNHEY and CDR2 SMNVEV (reference sequence). This TCR was recovered from a boy between 10 and 17 years old in good health and CMV-seronegative. The sequencing sample was made of PBMCs. This chain connects TRBV27 to TRBJ2-1; 10 positions agree with TRBD1. The CDR3 DNA reads as TGTGCCAGCTGGACAGGGGGCAATGAGCAGTTCTTC. It translates to CASWTGGNEQFF.